These 18 T cell receptor beta chains originate from one sample sequenced in a study of shared clonotypes between healthy human individuals. Repertoires were generated with immunoSEQ multiplex PCR, while TCRdb's copy carries only in-frame clones and drops some. Here the sample spans a few million clones, approximately 95% being singletons. The specimen was naive CD4+ T cells sorted from blood. Subset here: CD45RA+ positively selected. These receptors all come from a man aged 18-30 years in good health.

V usage is TRBV19 and J usage is TRBJ2-5; TRBD2 might be the D (6 bases). The CDR3 loop spans 13 amino acids. Trimming stripped 9 bases from V and 5 bases from J, with 16 bases between. CDR1 LNHDA and CDR2 SQIVND come from the germline V gene (reference sequence). CDR3 sequence (DNA): TGTGCCAGCAAACCCCCGGGGAGGGAGACCCAGTACTTC. This gives the protein CASKPPGRETQYF.

This chain uses TRBV29-1 with TRBJ2-7; the D gene is possibly TRBD1 (6 bases). Trimming stripped 0 bases from V and 3 bases from J, with 24 bases between. There are 18 residues in the CDR3. Germline CDR1 reads SQVTM; CDR2 reads ANQGSEA. CDR3 loop: CSVEEPVGFSDRSYEQYF. In nucleotides, the CDR3 is TGCAGCGTTGAAGAACCGGTAGGGTTTTCGGACAGAAGCTACGAGCAGTACTTC.

As to this clone: This sample also contains other DNA sequences that code for the same CDR3. This chain joins TRBV19 and TRBJ2-1; possible D gene TRBD2, 6 bases. The CDR3 runs to 13 residues. V shed 4 bases and J shed 6 bases, with 10 bases lying between them. Germline V gene lookup returns CDR1 LNHDA and CDR2 SQIVND (reference sequence). CDR3 protein: CASSRLGANEQFF. The CDR3 DNA sequence: TGTGCCAGTAGTAGACTAGGGGCCAATGAGCAGTTCTTC.

The chain carries TRBV6-5 and TRBJ2-1, with 8 bases lining up with TRBD2. The length of the CDR3 is 13 residues. After removal of 1 base from V and 9 bases from J, the junction contained 2 bases not matched to a gene. Germline-derived CDR1 and CDR2 are MNHEY and SVGAGI. CDR3 region: CASSYFRGGEQFF. The DNA for the CDR3 is TGTGCCAGCAGTTACTTTCGGGGGGGTGAGCAGTTCTTC.

V gene TRBV5-1 combines with J gene TRBJ1-4, with D possibly TRBD1 on 5 matching bases. The germline V gene encodes CDR1 SGHRS and CDR2 YFSETQ. CDR3 length equals 15 residues. Trimming cost V 3 bases and J 8 bases, with 17 bases left between them. The CDR3 spells CASSSSGGYQEKLFF. The CDR3 region has the DNA TGCGCCAGCAGCTCCTCCGGGGGGTATCAAGAAAAACTGTTTTTT.

The sample holds one count of this clone. The V and J genes are TRBV5-1 and TRBJ2-7, with 8 nucleotides matching TRBD1. The CDR3 covers 16 residues. Trimming at V came to 0 bases and at J to 2 bases, leaving 7 bases not matched to a gene. Germline CDR1 reads SGHRS; CDR2 reads YFSETQ. The CDR3 protein is CASSLGTGLFTYEQYF. CDR3 coding DNA: TGCGCCAGCAGCTTGGGGACAGGGCTGTTTACCTACGAGCAGTACTTC.

This chain connects TRBV18 to TRBJ2-6, with 9 bases identical to TRBD2. Germline values: CDR1 KGHSH, CDR2 LQKENI. V lost 0 bases and J lost 4; bases outside the gene matches: 7. The CDR3 sequence is 18 residues long. The CDR3 here is CASSPPSLAGRGANVLTF. The CDR3 DNA sequence: TGTGCCAGCTCACCACCCAGCCTAGCGGGAAGGGGGGCCAACGTCCTGACTTTC.

The chain couples TRBV6-6 to TRBJ2-5; D unresolved. V shed 2 bases and J shed 1 base, with 11 bases lying between them. Germline V gives CDR1 MNHNY, CDR2 SVGAGI (reference sequence). The CDR3 has 15 residues. CDR3 sequence (DNA): TGTGCCAGCAGTTACCTGGGTGAGCCCCAAGAGACCCAGTACTTC. This codes for CASSYLGEPQETQYF.

This clone has a single count. The V and J genes are TRBV19 and TRBJ1-5; D gene unclear. Per germline, CDR1 LNHDA and CDR2 SQIVND (reference sequence). V was clipped by 7 bases and J by 0 bases, with 10 bases between them. CDR3 size: 14 residues. Written as DNA, the CDR3 is TGTGCCAGTACCCCACCATATAGCAATCAGCCCCAGCATTTT. This codes for CASTPPYSNQPQHF.

The sample holds a few counts of this clone. V usage is TRBV2 and J usage is TRBJ1-4, with D perhaps matching TRBD1 (5 bases). The CDR3 runs 13 residues. The V and J ends lost 3 bases and 7 bases respectively, with 9 bases between them. From germline, CDR1 is SNHLY and CDR2 FYNNEI. The chain's CDR3 is CASSELGLEKLFF. Written as DNA, the CDR3 is TGTGCCAGCAGTGAGTTGGGACTTGAAAAACTGTTTTTT.

The V and J genes are TRBV2 and TRBJ1-2; D gene unclear. In germline, CDR1 is SNHLY, CDR2 FYNNEI. V lost 1 base and J 5 bases, leaving 20 bases between the germline ends. This CDR3 is 17 amino acids long. CDR3 loop: CASSEGQPELTDYGYTF. CDR3 DNA: TGTGCCAGCAGTGAAGGGCAGCCCGAACTAACCGATTATGGCTACACCTTC.

The CDR3 here is CATKAANYGYTF. CDR3 in DNA: TGTGCCACCAAGGCCGCTAACTATGGCTACACCTTC. The V call is TRBV7-2, the J call TRBJ1-2; no reliable D call. Per the germline V gene, CDR1 is SGHTA and CDR2 is FQGNSA. This CDR3 region has 12 residues. Trimming shortened V by 10 bases and J by 0 bases, and 9 bases separated the two germline ends.

Here the CDR3 reads CASSFIAGQETQYF. In DNA, the CDR3 is TGTGCCAGCAGCTTTATCGCAGGACAAGAGACCCAGTACTTC. The chain combines TRBV7-9 with TRBJ2-5; D gene unclear. CDR1 and CDR2 (germline): SEHNR, FQNEAQ (reference sequence). Deletions cut 3 bases from V and 2 bases from J, with 10 bases between. The CDR3 length is 14 residues.

The genes are TRBV4-1 and TRBJ1-3; D ambiguous. There are 15 residues in the CDR3. Germline V CDR1 and CDR2: MGHRA, YSYEKL. V was clipped by 3 bases and J by 0 bases, with 9 bases between them. The CDR3 sequence is CASSQGESSGNTIYF. CDR3 nucleotides: TGCGCCAGCAGCCAGGGAGAGAGCTCTGGAAACACCATATATTTT.

The genes are TRBV6-1 and TRBJ2-7, with a tentative D call TRBD1 (6 bases). The CDR3 spans 13 residues. The V end was cut by 4 bases, the J end by 9 bases, with 16 bases between. Germline CDR1 and CDR2: MNHNS and SASEGT. CDR3 residues: CASSVGQPPSQYF. In nucleotides, the CDR3 is TGTGCCAGCAGTGTAGGACAGCCGCCGTCGCAGTACTTC.

The chain couples TRBV5-6 to TRBJ2-1; the match to TRBD2 covers 12 bases. Germline lookup yields CDR1 SGHDT and CDR2 YYEEEE. Trimming removed 7 bases from V and 7 bases from J; junction bases left unmatched: 3. The CDR3 spans 13 residues. CDR3 nucleotide sequence: TGTGCCAGCGCCCTAGCGGGAGGGAATGAGCAGTTCTTC. This sequence encodes CASALAGGNEQFF.

About this clone: The same CDR3 is also encoded by other DNA sequences in this sample. The chain has TRBV28 and TRBJ1-1; D unresolved. The germline V gene encodes CDR1 MDHEN and CDR2 SYDVKM. V lost 5 bases, J lost 1 base, and 2 bases lay in between. The CDR3 sequence is 11 residues long. The CDR3 sequence is CASSKNTEAFF. The DNA of the CDR3 is TGTGCCAGCAGTAAGAACACTGAAGCTTTCTTT.

The V gene is TRBV18, the J gene TRBJ2-7; D might be TRBD2 (5 bases). The germline V gene has CDR1 KGHSH and CDR2 LQKENI. Trimming removed 3 bases from V and 6 bases from J, with 18 bases in between. This CDR3 region has 15 residues. The CDR3 is CASSPDAGIFSEQYF. In DNA, the CDR3 is TGTGCCAGCTCACCCGACGCCGGGATTTTTTCCGAGCAGTACTTC.